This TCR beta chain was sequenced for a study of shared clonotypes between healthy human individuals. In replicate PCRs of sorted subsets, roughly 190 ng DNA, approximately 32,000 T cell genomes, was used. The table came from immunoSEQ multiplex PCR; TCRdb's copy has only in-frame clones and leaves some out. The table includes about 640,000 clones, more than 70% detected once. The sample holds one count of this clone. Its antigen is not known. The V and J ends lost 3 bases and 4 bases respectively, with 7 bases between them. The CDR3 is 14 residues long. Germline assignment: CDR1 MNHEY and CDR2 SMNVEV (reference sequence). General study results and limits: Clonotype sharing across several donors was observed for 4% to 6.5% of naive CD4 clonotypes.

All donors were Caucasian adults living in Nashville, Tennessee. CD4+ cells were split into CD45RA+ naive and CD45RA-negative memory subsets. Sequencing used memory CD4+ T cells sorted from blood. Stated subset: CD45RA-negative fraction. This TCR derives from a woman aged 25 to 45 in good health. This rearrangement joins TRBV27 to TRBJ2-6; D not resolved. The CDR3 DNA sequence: TGTGCCAGCAGTTTCTTATCCGGGGCCAACGTCCTGACTTTC. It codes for CASSFLSGANVLTF.